These T cell receptor beta chains were read from a single sample in a study of beta chain features in type 1 diabetes. Only in-frame clones appear in the TCRdb table, and some are missing; sequencing was by immunoSEQ multiplex PCR. The repertoire holds 150,000 to 200,000 clones, with about 9% as singletons. The sequencing input was central memory CD4+ T cells from blood. The receptors come from a young woman with type 1 diabetes. The CDR3 runs from the conserved cysteine through the conserved F or W. The D gene is left open where the match is weak. Rows give clone size only sometimes, using once, few, many, or a class for an expanded clone.

D gene,V gene,J gene,clone size,CDR3 protein,CDR3 DNA
TRBD2,TRBV6-1,TRBJ2-5,.,CASSESPAGGGETQYF,TGTGCCAGCAGTGAATCCCCAGCGGGAGGGGGGGAGACCCAGTACTTC
TRBD1,TRBV30,TRBJ1-2,few,CAWSTGTARGYGYTF,TGTGCCTGGAGTACTGGGACAGCTAGGGGCTATGGCTACACCTTC
.,TRBV14,TRBJ1-1,few,CASSQVPTEAFF,TGTGCCAGCAGCCAAGTCCCGACTGAAGCTTTCTTT
TRBD1,TRBV5-6,TRBJ2-5,.,CASSLVAGGGETQYF,TGTGCCAGCAGCTTGGTCGCAGGGGGCGGGGAGACCCAGTACTTC
TRBD2,TRBV28,TRBJ2-2,.,CASSPGLAKAGELFF,TGTGCCAGCAGTCCGGGACTAGCAAAGGCCGGGGAGCTGTTTTTT
TRBD1,TRBV11-3,TRBJ1-2,.,CASSWTGGATYGYTF,TGTGCCAGCAGCTGGACAGGGGGCGCCACCTATGGCTACACCTTC
.,TRBV15,TRBJ2-7,few,CATSKAGYEQYF,TGTGCCACCAGCAAAGCCGGTTACGAGCAGTACTTC
TRBD2,TRBV25-1,TRBJ2-7,few,CASRPLSGGTYEQYF,TGTGCCAGCAGACCCTTATCGGGAGGTACCTACGAGCAGTACTTC
.,TRBV2,TRBJ1-5,few,CASSEAGLGSNQPQHF,TGTGCCAGCAGTGAGGCGGGGCTCGGCAGCAATCAGCCCCAGCATTTT
TRBD1,TRBV7-6,TRBJ1-1,few,CASRIQGYTEAFF,TGTGCCAGCCGCATACAGGGGTACACTGAAGCTTTCTTT
TRBD2,TRBV18,TRBJ2-5,many,CASSPGLAGETQYF,TGTGCCAGCTCACCAGGACTAGCGGGGGAGACCCAGTACTTC
.,TRBV28,TRBJ1-2,few,CASSSPVAGGYGYTF,TGTGCCAGCAGTTCCCCAGTCGCCGGGGGCTATGGCTACACCTTC
TRBD1,TRBV6-5,TRBJ1-5,.,CASTGQAAQPQHF,TGTGCCAGTACGGGACAGGCCGCTCAGCCCCAGCATTTT
.,TRBV18,TRBJ2-7,.,CASSPARSYEQYF,TGTGCCAGCTCACCGGCCAGAAGTTACGAGCAGTACTTC
.,TRBV6-5,TRBJ2-1,.,CASSYSPPSAYNEQFF,TGTGCCAGCAGTTACTCTCCGCCCTCAGCGTACAATGAGCAGTTCTTC
TRBD2,TRBV4-1,TRBJ2-5,few,CASRPTTSGRKETQYF,TGCGCCAGCCGTCCGACAACTAGCGGGAGAAAAGAGACCCAGTACTTC
TRBD1,TRBV30,TRBJ2-7,few,CAWNRGRFYEQYF,TGTGCCTGGAACAGGGGTAGATTTTACGAGCAGTACTTC
TRBD1,TRBV18,TRBJ1-2,.,CASSPSGQNYGYTF,TGTGCCAGCTCACCCTCGGGACAGAACTATGGCTACACCTTC
TRBD2,TRBV7-3,TRBJ2-1,few,CASSLTSGSGIYEQFF,TGTGCCAGCAGCTTGACTAGCGGGAGCGGTATATATGAGCAGTTCTTC
.,TRBV9,TRBJ2-7,.,CASSTETGATYEQYF,TGTGCCAGCAGCACAGAGACAGGAGCAACCTACGAGCAGTACTTC
TRBD1,TRBV13,TRBJ1-1,few,CASSLLRLQGAPEAFF,TGTGCCAGCAGCTTACTAAGACTGCAGGGGGCCCCTGAAGCTTTCTTT
.,TRBV28,TRBJ2-3,.,CASSSPPDTYTDTQYF,TGTGCCAGCAGTTCCCCACCCGACACCTACACAGATACGCAGTATTTT
.,TRBV4-2,TRBJ2-3,.,CASSQDWRGSTDTQYF,TGTGCCAGCAGCCAAGATTGGCGGGGTAGCACAGATACGCAGTATTTT
.,TRBV5-1,TRBJ2-5,.,CASTLRGGGRSVETQYF,TGCGCCAGCACTCTGCGAGGGGGCGGGAGGAGCGTAGAGACCCAGTACTTC
.,TRBV11-2,TRBJ2-1,few,CASSLGGSSYNEQFF,TGTGCCAGCAGCTTAGGCGGAAGCTCCTACAATGAGCAGTTCTTC
.,TRBV30,TRBJ1-3,few,CAWSVMSSGNTIYF,TGTGCCTGGAGTGTGATGAGCTCTGGAAACACCATATATTTT
TRBD2,TRBV19,TRBJ2-7,.,CASSFSSGTGEQYF,TGTGCCAGTAGTTTCTCTAGCGGGACCGGCGAGCAGTACTTC
.,TRBV7-9,TRBJ2-7,.,CASSLSSSSYEQYF,TGTGCCAGCAGCCTCTCTTCTTCTTCCTACGAGCAGTACTTC
.,TRBV30,TRBJ1-2,few,CAWSTGNYGYTF,TGTGCCTGGAGCACGGGGAACTATGGCTACACCTTC
.,TRBV28,TRBJ2-7,.,CASSRPGAYEQYF,TGTGCCAGCAGTCGGCCGGGGGCCTACGAGCAGTACTTC
.,TRBV19,TRBJ2-6,.,CASSFDNSGANVLTF,TGTGCCAGTAGTTTTGACAACTCTGGGGCCAACGTCCTGACTTTC
TRBD1,TRBV19,TRBJ1-1,.,CASSIPLRDRDAFF,TGTGCCAGTAGTATACCCCTCCGGGACAGGGACGCTTTCTTT
TRBD1,TRBV7-3,TRBJ2-3,.,CASSSGQPFTDTQYF,TGTGCCAGCAGCTCGGGACAGCCATTCACAGATACGCAGTATTTT
.,TRBV19,TRBJ1-2,.,CASGQNYGYTF,TGTGCCAGTGGACAGAACTATGGCTACACCTTC
TRBD1,TRBV6-1,TRBJ2-7,.,CASSKGDRAYEQYF,TGTGCCAGCAGTAAAGGGGACAGAGCCTACGAGCAGTACTTC
TRBD1,TRBV4-1,TRBJ2-4,few,CASSQDVRDRKNIQYF,TGCGCCAGCAGCCAAGACGTCAGGGACAGAAAAAACATTCAGTACTTC
TRBD2,TRBV7-2,TRBJ2-3,many,CASSLAASGSGPDTQYF,TGTGCCAGCAGCTTAGCTGCTAGCGGGAGCGGGCCAGATACGCAGTATTTT
TRBD1,TRBV2,TRBJ2-7,.,CASRADRDHEQYF,TGTGCCAGCAGAGCGGACAGGGACCACGAGCAGTACTTC
.,TRBV5-1,TRBJ2-7,.,CASSLGDSTYEQYF,TGCGCCAGCAGCTTGGGAGACAGTACCTACGAGCAGTACTTC
.,TRBV2,TRBJ2-3,.,CASSDSLGGGDTQYF,TGTGCCAGCAGTGATTCTCTGGGAGGAGGAGATACGCAGTATTTT
.,TRBV5-1,TRBJ2-1,few,CASRRDPSYNEQFF,TGCGCCAGCAGGCGGGACCCGTCCTACAATGAGCAGTTCTTC
.,TRBV28,TRBJ1-1,.,CATAQGGNTEAFF,TGTGCCACCGCACAGGGCGGGAACACTGAAGCTTTCTTT
TRBD2,TRBV5-1,TRBJ2-5,.,CASAGRGGGLYQETQYF,TGCGCCAGCGCGGGGAGGGGTGGAGGCCTGTACCAAGAGACCCAGTACTTC
.,TRBV30,TRBJ2-3,few,CAWSRASGTDTQYF,TGTGCCTGGAGTAGGGCTAGCGGCACAGATACGCAGTATTTT
.,TRBV11-2,TRBJ1-1,.,CASSSGSTTEAFF,TGTGCCAGCAGCTCCGGGAGCACCACTGAAGCTTTCTTT
.,TRBV4-1,TRBJ2-3,.,CASSQVNLVSTDTQYF,TGCGCCAGCAGCCAAGTTAATTTAGTAAGCACAGATACGCAGTATTTT
.,TRBV6-5,TRBJ2-1,few,CASRNGLAANEQFF,TGTGCCAGCAGGAATGGGCTGGCCGCCAATGAGCAGTTCTTC
TRBD2,TRBV7-9,TRBJ2-1,.,CASSFVSLADNEQFF,TGTGCCAGCAGCTTTGTGTCCCTAGCGGATAATGAGCAGTTCTTC
.,TRBV5-1,TRBJ1-2,many,CASSLERGYGYTF,TGCGCCAGCAGCTTGGAGCGGGGTTATGGCTACACCTTC